This TCR beta chain was documented in a study of CD8 T cells in Susac syndrome. From germline, CDR1 is KGHDR and CDR2 SFDVKD. The CDR3 consists of 10 residues. V lost 12 bases and J lost 8, with 10 bases in between. Random hexamers were used to reverse transcribe about 0.45 to 1 ug of RNA. immunoSEQ multiplex PCR amplified TCR beta CDR3 across 54 Vbeta, 13 Jbeta. TCRdb reprocessed the immunoSEQ multiplex PCR reads with MiXCR, giving one entry per CDR3 protein. The sample records 150,000 to 250,000 distinct CDR3 sequences, roughly 95% being singletons. CD8+ and CD4+ T cells from blood underwent TCR beta sequencing. The patients who served as multiple sclerosis controls were treatment-naive and had stable or active relapsing-remitting disease that fulfilled the revised McDonald criteria. Negative isolation was used for CD8+ and CD4+ T cells and FACS enrichment for TEMRA cells.

This sequence originates from a human donor with multiple sclerosis. Input material: CD4+ T cells from PBMCs. The rearrangement links TRBV24-1 to TRBJ2-1; D is unclear. The CDR3 DNA reads TGTGCCTCCCAATTGGATGAGCAGTTCTTC. Translation: CASQLDEQFF.